The rows below give T cell receptor beta chains drawn from one sample of a study of blood T cell repertoires in COVID-19. The repertoire was sequenced with immunoSEQ multiplex PCR; TCRdb's copy has only in-frame clones and lacks some. The sample shows 150,000 to 200,000 clones, about 88% of them seen only once. The sequencing sample was made of peripheral blood. These receptors all stem from a man in his 70s with active or convalescent COVID-19. Both conserved end residues are part of each CDR3. The D gene is left open where the match is weak. For some rows the clone size is stated as once, few or many, or as a class when expanded; others skip it.

TRBJ2-7 | - | TRBV29-1 | TRBD1 | CSVVDRDPEQYF | TGCAGCGTTGTGGACAGGGATCCCGAGCAGTACTTC
TRBJ1-4 | once | TRBV4-3 | - | CASSRLQNEKLFF | TGCGCCAGCAGCCGCCTACAGAATGAAAAACTGTTTTTT
TRBJ1-1 | - | TRBV27 | TRBD1 | CASSARTGGGYTEAFF | TGTGCCAGCAGTGCCCGGACAGGGGGGGGCTACACTGAAGCTTTCTTT
TRBJ1-1 | once | TRBV28 | - | CASSLVRSEAFF | TGTGCCAGCAGTTTGGTTAGGAGTGAAGCTTTCTTT
TRBJ2-2 | - | TRBV5-4 | TRBD2 | CASSLGRVDTGELFF | TGTGCCAGCAGCTTAGGGAGGGTTGACACCGGGGAGCTGTTTTTT
TRBJ2-3 | - | TRBV7-2 | TRBD2 | CASSLITGTSGGAPDTQYF | TGTGCCAGCAGCTTAATCACCGGGACTAGCGGGGGGGCGCCAGATACGCAGTATTTT
TRBJ2-3 | - | TRBV10-3 | - | CAISESQGPPGGNTQYF | TGTGCCATCAGTGAGTCCCAAGGTCCGCCTGGCGGGAATACGCAGTATTTT
TRBJ1-4 | - | TRBV5-1 | - | CASSLQGFNEKLFF | TGCGCCAGCAGCCTACAGGGATTTAATGAAAAACTGTTTTTT
TRBJ2-3 | - | TRBV30 | - | CAWSRGSPRGTQYF | TGTGCCTGGAGTAGGGGTTCGCCTAGGGGTACGCAGTATTTT
TRBJ2-7 | - | TRBV30 | - | CAWATFYEQYF | TGTGCCTGGGCGACATTCTACGAGCAGTACTTC
TRBJ2-1 | - | TRBV6-6 | - | CASRGAGVLNEQFF | TGTGCCAGCAGAGGGGCAGGCGTTTTGAATGAGCAGTTCTTC
TRBJ2-5 | - | TRBV9 | TRBD2 | CASSPRTSGGFETQYF | TGTGCCAGCAGCCCAAGGACTAGCGGGGGTTTCGAGACCCAGTACTTC
TRBJ1-5 | - | TRBV6-5 | TRBD1 | CASKETGRNQPQHF | TGTGCCAGCAAAGAGACAGGGCGCAATCAGCCCCAGCATTTT
TRBJ2-3 | - | TRBV28 | TRBD1 | CASSLWGTVPPDTQYF | TGTGCCAGCAGTTTATGGGGGACAGTGCCCCCAGATACGCAGTATTTT
TRBJ1-5 | once | TRBV19 | - | CASTTSGGGFSNQPQHF | TGTGCCAGTACCACCTCCGGGGGGGGGTTCAGCAATCAGCCCCAGCATTTT
TRBJ1-2 | - | TRBV5-4 | - | CASSFLDRSNYGYTF | TGTGCCAGCAGCTTTCTCGACAGGTCAAATTATGGCTACACCTTC
TRBJ2-7 | - | TRBV28 | - | CASCLPSAPEQYF | TGTGCCAGTTGTCTCCCCTCCGCGCCAGAGCAGTACTTC
TRBJ2-2 | - | TRBV24-1 | - | CATSDSGHTGELFF | TGTGCCACCAGTGATTCGGGTCACACCGGGGAGCTGTTTTTT
TRBJ2-2 | - | TRBV6-6 | - | CASRPGRGRSGELFF | TGTGCCAGCCGCCCGGGGAGGGGGAGGTCCGGGGAGCTGTTTTTT
TRBJ2-3 | - | TRBV5-1 | - | CASSRDKDTQYF | TGCGCCAGCAGCCGGGACAAAGATACGCAGTATTTT
TRBJ2-1 | - | TRBV7-2 | TRBD2 | CASSLLREGNEQFF | TGTGCCAGCAGCTTATTGCGGGAGGGGAATGAGCAGTTCTTC
TRBJ2-7 | - | TRBV5-4 | - | CASSLVGGSEQYF | TGTGCCAGCAGCTTGGTTGGGGGGAGCGAGCAGTACTTC
TRBJ1-1 | - | TRBV3-1/TRBV3-2 | - | CASSQLQGNTEAFF | TGTGCCAGCAGCCAATTACAGGGAAACACTGAAGCTTTCTTT
TRBJ1-1 | once | TRBV13 | TRBD1 | CASTHRTGVVNTEAFF | TGTGCCAGCACCCACCGGACAGGGGTAGTGAACACTGAAGCTTTCTTT
TRBJ2-3 | - | TRBV2 | TRBD2 | CASSRSSSGSQSTDTQYF | TGTGCCAGCAGCCGTTCCTCTAGCGGGTCTCAAAGCACAGATACGCAGTATTTT
TRBJ1-5 | - | TRBV19 | - | CASSGRGDQPQHF | TGTGCCAGTAGTGGCAGGGGCGATCAGCCCCAGCATTTT
TRBJ1-2 | - | TRBV19 | TRBD1 | CASRDRPHPQANYGYTF | TGTGCCAGTCGGGACAGACCCCACCCTCAAGCTAACTATGGCTACACCTTC
TRBJ2-3 | - | TRBV4-3 | - | CASSQLSTGETQYF | TGCGCCAGCAGCCAACTATCGACAGGTGAAACGCAGTATTTT
TRBJ2-3 | - | TRBV6-5 | TRBD1 | CASNPGGGTDTQYF | TGTGCCAGCAACCCAGGGGGTGGCACAGATACGCAGTATTTT
TRBJ2-3 | - | TRBV19 | TRBD1 | CASSRGQGAADTQYF | TGTGCCAGTAGTCGAGGGCAGGGGGCCGCAGATACGCAGTATTTT
TRBJ2-6 | - | TRBV3-1/TRBV3-2 | TRBD1 | CASSQENRGRSSGANVLTF | TGTGCCAGCAGCCAAGAAAACAGGGGGCGTTCCTCTGGGGCCAACGTCCTGACTTTC
TRBJ1-2 | - | TRBV5-1 | TRBD1 | CASSPDGTGRGGYTF | TGCGCCAGCAGCCCGGACGGGACAGGGAGGGGTGGCTACACCTTC
TRBJ2-7 | - | TRBV6-6 | - | CASRLGVQGYEQYF | TGTGCCAGCAGGCTGGGTGTGCAGGGCTACGAGCAGTACTTC
TRBJ2-1 | - | TRBV14 | TRBD2 | CASSQNSVTSGAGPYNEQFF | TGTGCCAGCAGCCAAAATTCTGTGACTAGCGGCGCTGGGCCCTACAATGAGCAGTTCTTC
TRBJ1-1 | once | TRBV7-8 | - | CASSLRPGSNTEAFF | TGTGCCAGCAGCCTCAGGCCGGGATCGAACACTGAAGCTTTCTTT
TRBJ1-2 | - | TRBV28 | - | CASSAPPLDSMTSF | TGTGCCAGCAGTGCCCCGCCTCTCGACAGTATGACTTCCTTC
TRBJ2-5 | once | TRBV10-3 | - | CAISEYPSRETQYF | TGTGCCATCAGTGAGTACCCTAGCCGGGAGACCCAGTACTTC
TRBJ1-2 | few | TRBV5-6 | - | CASSDTGGYTF | TGTGCCAGCAGCGACACAGGGGGCTACACCTTC
TRBJ2-3 | - | TRBV28 | - | CASSFRGLDSTDTQYF | TGTGCCAGCAGTTTTAGGGGACTCGACAGCACAGATACGCAGTATTTT